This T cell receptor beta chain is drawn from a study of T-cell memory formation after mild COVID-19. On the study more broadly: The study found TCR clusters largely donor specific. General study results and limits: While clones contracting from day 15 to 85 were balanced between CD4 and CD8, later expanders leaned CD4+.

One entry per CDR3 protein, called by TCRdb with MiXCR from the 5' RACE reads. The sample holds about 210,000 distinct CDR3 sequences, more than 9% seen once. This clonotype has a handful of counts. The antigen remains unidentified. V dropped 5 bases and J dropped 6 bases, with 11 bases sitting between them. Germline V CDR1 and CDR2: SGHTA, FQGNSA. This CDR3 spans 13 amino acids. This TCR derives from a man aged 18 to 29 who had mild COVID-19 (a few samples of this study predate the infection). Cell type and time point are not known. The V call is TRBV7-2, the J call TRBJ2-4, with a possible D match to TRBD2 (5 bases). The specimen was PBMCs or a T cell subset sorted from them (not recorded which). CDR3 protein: CASSTGWRNIQYF. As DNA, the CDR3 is TGTGCCAGCAGCACGGGGTGGCGAAACATTCAGTACTTC.